The 13 T cell receptor beta chains given below trace back to one sample, sequenced in a study of T cell changes during pregnancy in multiple sclerosis. Using immunoSEQ multiplex PCR, the repertoire was profiled, and TCRdb retains in-frame clones only, with some absent. The sample lists approximately 57,000 clones; roughly 94% were seen once. Specimen: CD4+ T cells from peripheral blood mononuclear cells, collected in the second trimester of pregnancy. The origin of the receptors is a female donor with multiple sclerosis, enrolled in a pregnancy study.

The chain is built from TRBV5-1 and TRBJ2-2; 9 bases match TRBD1. In germline, CDR1 is SGHRS, CDR2 YFSETQ. The CDR3 extends over 15 amino acids. V lost 0 bases, J lost 4 bases, and 1 base stayed unmatched. CDR3 sequence: CASSLGQGVTGELFF. CDR3 nucleotides: TGCGCCAGCAGCTTGGGACAGGGGGTCACCGGGGAGCTGTTTTTT.

This sequence joins TRBV4-1 and TRBJ2-1; 11 bases are shared with TRBD2. V dropped 4 bases and J dropped 7; count of bases not matched to a gene: 12. There are 17 residues in the CDR3. Per the germline V gene, CDR1 is MGHRA and CDR2 is YSYEKL. The CDR3 DNA reads TGCGCCAGCAGCCGCCTCGTCACTAGCGGGAGCGGGAATGAGCAGTTCTTC. It specifies CASSRLVTSGSGNEQFF.

The genes are TRBV5-1 and TRBJ2-5; 12 nucleotides match TRBD2. V lost 1 base and J lost 1; bases outside the gene matches: 2. CDR1 SGHRS and CDR2 YFSETQ come from the germline V gene. The CDR3 covers 16 residues. The CDR3 DNA sequence: TGCGCCAGCAGCTTGACTAGCGGGGGGTCCCAAGAGACCCAGTACTTC. Its translation is CASSLTSGGSQETQYF. The whole variable domain, remainder taken from reference TRBV5-1 and TRBJ2-5, is KAGVTQTPRYLIKTRGQQVTLSCSPISGHRSVSWYQQTPGQGLQFLFEYFSETQRNKGNFPGRFSGRQFSNSRSEMNVSTLELGDSALYLCASSLTSGGSQETQYFGPGTRLLVL.

The V call is TRBV25-1, the J call TRBJ1-2; 7 nucleotides agree with TRBD1. V trimming: 2 bases; J trimming: 4 bases; junction bases outside the gene matches: 4. The germline V gene has CDR1 MGHDK and CDR2 SYGVNS. The CDR3 consists of 14 residues. The CDR3 DNA reads as TGTGCCAGCAGTGAACCCGGACAGGTCTATGGCTACACCTTC. It codes for CASSEPGQVYGYTF.

The rearrangement links TRBV5-1 to TRBJ2-7; 12 bases line up with TRBD2. In germline, CDR1 is SGHRS, CDR2 YFSETQ. The CDR3 has 17 residues. The junction had 7 bases not matched to a gene; V was cut back by 1 base and J by 2 bases. CDR3 amino acids: CASSLFGLAGGTYEQYF. In DNA, the CDR3 is TGCGCCAGCAGCTTGTTCGGCCTAGCGGGGGGGACCTACGAGCAGTACTTC.

This chain joins TRBV5-6 and TRBJ2-7; D might be TRBD2 (6 bases). Germline V lookup: CDR1 SGHDT, CDR2 YYEEEE. V lost 0 bases and J lost 8, with 15 bases in between. The CDR3 sequence is 14 residues long. CDR3: CASSLGLEPRQQYF. CDR3 bases: TGTGCCAGCAGCTTGGGACTAGAACCTCGGCAGCAGTACTTC.

The rearrangement joins TRBV30 to TRBJ2-2, with 9 bases lining up with TRBD2. Germline V lookup: CDR1 GTSNPN, CDR2 SVGIG (reference sequence). This CDR3 is built from 16 residues. With V trimmed by 0 bases and J by 5 bases, 7 bases remained unmatched. CDR3 DNA sequence: TGTGCCTGGAGTGTACTGGCGGGAGGGCCTACCGGGGAGCTGTTTTTT. Translation gives CAWSVLAGGPTGELFF.

The sample holds one count of this clone. V gene TRBV5-4 combines with J gene TRBJ2-5, with TRBD2 matching 7 bases. This CDR3 region has 17 residues. The V segment lost 0 bases and the J segment 7 bases; nucleotides outside the gene matches: 15. Per germline, CDR1 SGHNT and CDR2 YYREEE (reference sequence). In DNA, the CDR3 is TGTGCCAGCAGCTTGGAAAGACTGGGAGGGCAAATGGTGACCCAGTACTTC. Its protein is CASSLERLGGQMVTQYF. Full variable domain (remainder filled in from reference TRBV5-4 and TRBJ2-5): ETGVTQSPTHLIKTRGQQVTLRCSSQSGHNTVSWYQQALGQGPQFIFQYYREEENGRGNFPPRFSGLQFPNYSSELNVNALELDDSALYLCASSLERLGGQMVTQYFGPGTRLLVL.

This clone has only one observation. The chain links TRBV7-9 to TRBJ1-2; perhaps TRBD1 as D (6 bases). Per the germline V gene, CDR1 is SEHNR and CDR2 is FQNEAQ (reference sequence). The CDR3 consists of 14 residues. V lost 7 bases and J lost 4, with 16 bases in between. The CDR3 region is CASKPETGPYGYTF. The CDR3 region has the DNA TGTGCCAGCAAGCCTGAGACAGGTCCCTATGGCTACACCTTC.

This rearrangement joins TRBV9 to TRBJ2-5; 11 bases map to TRBD2. Trimming at V came to 0 bases and at J to 5 bases, leaving 6 bases not matched to a gene. The CDR3 has 16 amino acids. The germline V gene encodes CDR1 SGDLS and CDR2 YYNGEE. The CDR3 spells CASSVELAGVTETQYF. In DNA form, the CDR3 reads TGTGCCAGCAGCGTAGAACTAGCGGGAGTAACGGAGACCCAGTACTTC.

The CDR3 region is CASSDSPRANSPLHF. Here the CDR3 DNA reads TGTGCCAGCAGTGACTCGCCCAGGGCGAATTCACCCCTCCACTTT. The chain is built from TRBV6-4 and TRBJ1-6, with a possible D match to TRBD1 (5 bases). This CDR3 comprises 15 residues. CDR1 MRHNA and CDR2 SNTAGT come from the germline V gene. Between the trimmed V and J ends, which lost 0 bases and 7 bases, there was a span of 10 bases.

The CDR3 bases are TGCGCCAGCAGGATTCCCGGGACAGGGACTAGCGGTGCCTACGAGCAGTACTTC. Amino acids: CASRIPGTGTSGAYEQYF. The chain uses TRBV10-2 and TRBJ2-7; TRBD2 matches 11 bases. V dropped 6 bases and J dropped 2; count of bases not matched to a gene: 15. The length of the CDR3 is 18 residues. Germline-derived CDR1 and CDR2 are WSHSY and SAAADI.

CDR3 loop: CASSLGVGNQETQYF. CDR3 bases: TGTGCCAGCAGCTTAGGGGTGGGCAACCAAGAGACCCAGTACTTC. The chain recombines TRBV7-9 with TRBJ2-5; no reliable D call. Germline CDR1 reads SEHNR; CDR2 reads FQNEAQ (reference sequence). Trimming removed 1 base at V and 0 bases at J, with 9 bases between. The length of the CDR3 is 15 residues.